The 27 T cell receptor beta chains below all came from one sample that was sequenced in a study of cytomegalovirus exposure and HLA in healthy donors. Primers for the PCR totalled 60 Vbeta and 13 Jbeta. The data were produced by immunoSEQ multiplex PCR, yet TCRdb's version contains in-frame clones alone and is incomplete. The sample has over 100,000 clones, around 9% seen once. What was sequenced was PBMCs. The source is a man aged 40-50 years in good health and CMV-seronegative.

The sample holds a few counts of this clone. V usage is TRBV5-1 and J usage is TRBJ1-1; D not resolved. The CDR3 length is 14 residues. The germline V gene has CDR1 SGHRS and CDR2 YFSETQ. The germline V and J ends were trimmed by 0 bases and 3 bases, with 9 bases remaining between them. Here the CDR3 DNA reads TGCGCCAGCAGCTTGGGAGGGATTGACACTGAAGCTTTCTTT. Encoded protein: CASSLGGIDTEAFF.

This clone was seen only a few times. Other DNA sequences in the same sample also yield this CDR3. The chain recombines TRBV5-1 with TRBJ1-4; D ambiguous. Trimming left V 0 bases short and J 5 bases short, with 5 bases between. This CDR3 has 13 amino acids. Looked up from germline, CDR1 is SGHRS and CDR2 is YFSETQ. As DNA, the CDR3 is TGCGCCAGCAGCTTGGCCGGGAATGAAAAACTGTTTTTT. Encoded protein: CASSLAGNEKLFF.

There are a few counts of this clone. This sequence joins TRBV4-3 and TRBJ2-1; tentatively, D is TRBD1 (5 bases). The germline V gene encodes CDR1 LGHNA and CDR2 YSLEER. V lost 0 bases and J lost 2, with 11 bases in between. The CDR3 extends over 16 amino acids. The DNA for the CDR3 is TGCGCCAGCAGCCAAGAGACGCCAGGGCCCTACAATGAGCAGTTCTTC. Translation: CASSQETPGPYNEQFF.

This clone turned up a few times. V gene TRBV27 combines with J gene TRBJ2-1, with a possible D match to TRBD2 (6 bases). This CDR3 comprises 15 residues. The germline CDR1 and CDR2 sequences are MNHEY and SMNVEV (reference sequence). The germline V and J ends were trimmed by 0 bases and 4 bases, with 10 bases remaining between them. The CDR3 here is CASSLSRGDYNEQFF. The CDR3 DNA sequence: TGTGCCAGCAGTTTATCGCGGGGAGATTACAATGAGCAGTTCTTC.

The V and J genes are TRBV5-6 and TRBJ1-2; 8 positions match TRBD1. V shed 2 bases and J 4 bases; nucleotides not matched to a gene: 4. This CDR3 spans 14 amino acids. CDR1 SGHDT and CDR2 YYEEEE come from the germline V gene. The CDR3 coding sequence is TGTGCCAGCAGCTTCGGGACAGGAGCCTATGGCTACACCTTC. As protein: CASSFGTGAYGYTF.

This chain links TRBV21-1 with TRBJ1-2; the table's D call TRBD1 went unverified against the DNA. TRBV21-1 is recorded as a pseudogene. The CDR3 loop spans 16 amino acids. The chain's CDR3 is CASSKGRDRAFHGYTF. The CDR3 DNA reads as TGTGCCAGCAGCAAGGGGCGGGACAGGGCATTCCATGGCTACACCTTC.

The rearrangement uses TRBV29-1 and TRBJ2-7; D perhaps matches TRBD1 (6 bases). Deletions cut 3 bases from V and 3 bases from J, with 9 bases between. Germline-derived CDR1 and CDR2 are SQVTM and ANQGSEA. The CDR3 covers 12 residues. DNA for the CDR3: TGCAGCGTTGAGGGACAATTCTACGAGCAGTACTTC. It translates to CSVEGQFYEQYF.

This clone was counted a few times. This rearrangement joins TRBV18 to TRBJ2-7, with D hard to call. CDR3 size: 13 residues. From germline, CDR1 is KGHSH and CDR2 LQKENI. The V and J ends lost 0 bases and 6 bases respectively, with 9 bases between them. The CDR3 coding sequence is TGTGCCAGCTCACCACCAGCGAGCTTCGAGCAGTACTTC. It yields the protein CASSPPASFEQYF.

The chain joins TRBV5-6 to TRBJ1-1; 8 bases are shared with TRBD1. The CDR3 loop spans 14 amino acids. Germline CDR1 reads SGHDT; CDR2 reads YYEEEE. V dropped 1 base and J dropped 5; count of bases not matched to a gene: 4. The CDR3 here is CASSLTGGKTEAFF. In nucleotides, the CDR3 is TGTGCCAGCAGCTTGACAGGGGGAAAAACTGAAGCTTTCTTT.

This clone was seen a few times. This chain connects TRBV19 to TRBJ2-3; 9 positions agree with TRBD2. The junction had 9 bases not matched to a gene; V was cut back by 8 bases and J by 0 bases. The length of the CDR3 is 16 residues. Germline CDR1 is LNHDA and CDR2 is SQIVND (reference sequence). The CDR3 here is CASPAGGVESTDTQYF. CDR3 coding DNA: TGTGCCAGTCCGGCGGGAGGGGTTGAAAGCACAGATACGCAGTATTTT.

The chain couples TRBV2 to TRBJ1-4; 9 positions match TRBD1. The CDR3 contains 13 residues. The germline V gene has CDR1 SNHLY and CDR2 FYNNEI. After removal of 3 bases from V and 12 bases from J, the junction contained 5 bases not matched to a gene. This CDR3 is CASSEGQGRQLFF. CDR3 DNA sequence: TGTGCCAGCAGTGAGGGACAGGGACGACAACTGTTTTTT.

This chain joins TRBV19 and TRBJ2-2; 8 nucleotides align to TRBD1. The CDR3 is made up of 16 amino acids. The J segment lost 2 bases and the V segment lost 3 bases, leaving 5 bases of the junction unmatched. CDR1 and CDR2 from the germline V gene are LNHDA and SQIVND (reference sequence). The CDR3 bases are TGTGCCAGTAGTATTGACGGACAGGGCAACACCGGGGAGCTGTTTTTT. Translated, it gives CASSIDGQGNTGELFF.

The rearrangement joins TRBV6-1 to TRBJ2-5; 7 nucleotides align to TRBD1. The CDR3 is 14 amino acids. With 5 bases clipped from V and 2 bases from J, the junction kept 5 bases outside the gene matches. CDR1 MNHNS and CDR2 SASEGT come from the germline V gene. CDR3 in amino acids: CASSLGQSQETQYF. In DNA, the CDR3 is TGTGCCAGCAGTCTGGGACAGAGTCAAGAGACCCAGTACTTC.

This clone was detected only a few times. The rearrangement links TRBV5-4 to TRBJ2-1; 10 positions agree with TRBD2. Trimming at V came to 4 bases and at J to 0 bases, leaving 4 bases not matched to a gene. The length of the CDR3 is 16 residues. Germline lookup yields CDR1 SGHNT and CDR2 YYREEE (reference sequence). The CDR3 DNA reads TGTGCCAGCAGCACCTCTAGCGGGGGCTCCTACAATGAGCAGTTCTTC. It specifies CASSTSSGGSYNEQFF.

This clone was observed a handful of times. At one of its ends the junction is not consistent with the germline gene, which may arise from a read error. In the same sample, other DNA sequences code for this CDR3. This chain's CDR3 is CASSLDGRGGSTEAFF. CDR3 bases: TGTGCCAGCAGCTTAGACGGCAGGGGTGGAAGCACTGAGGCTTTCTTT. The chain employs TRBV11-3 and TRBJ1-1, with D possibly being TRBD1 (6 bases). This CDR3 comprises 16 residues. Germline V gene lookup returns CDR1 SGHNT and CDR2 YENEEA.

V usage is TRBV9 and J usage is TRBJ2-3, with 7 positions matching TRBD2. The V gene end was trimmed by 0 bases and the J gene end by 5 bases; junction bases not matched to a gene: 6. Per the germline V gene, CDR1 is SGDLS and CDR2 is YYNGEE. The CDR3 is 15 amino acids. The CDR3 DNA follows: TGTGCCAGCAGCGTAGAAGGAAGGGAGGGAGATACGCAGTATTTT. As protein: CASSVEGREGDTQYF. Drawing the rest from reference TRBV9 and TRBJ2-3, the complete variable domain is DSGVTQTPKHLITATGQRVTLRCSPRSGDLSVYWYQQSLDQGLQFLIQYYNGEERAKGNILERFSAQQFPDLHSELNLSSLELGDSALYFCASSVEGREGDTQYFGPGTRLTVL.

The sample holds a few counts of this clone. CDR3 sequence reads: CASSESSRGSYTF. The CDR3 bases are TGTGCCAGCAGTGAATCTTCCCGGGGGAGCTACACCTTC. The chain uses TRBV6-1 and TRBJ1-2; the D gene is possibly TRBD1 (5 bases). CDR1 and CDR2 from the germline V gene are MNHNS and SASEGT. The CDR3 is 13 residues long. Trimming cost V 2 bases and J 9 bases, with 13 bases left between them.

As regards this clone: The same CDR3 also results from other DNA sequences found in this sample. V gene TRBV19 combines with J gene TRBJ1-5; D remains unclear. Germline assignment: CDR1 LNHDA and CDR2 SQIVND (reference sequence). The CDR3 runs 14 residues. V gave up 3 bases and J gave up 7 bases, with 13 bases separating them. The CDR3 sequence is CASSIRERGQPQHF. The CDR3 nucleotides read TGTGCCAGTAGTATTAGGGAACGAGGGCAGCCCCAGCATTTT.

This clone was counted only a few times. The genes are TRBV27 and TRBJ1-1; possible D gene TRBD1, 6 bases. V was trimmed by 2 bases and J by 0 bases, leaving 10 bases between them. The germline V gene has CDR1 MNHEY and CDR2 SMNVEV (reference sequence). The CDR3 covers 15 residues. CDR3 sequence (DNA): TGTGCCAGCAGTTTAAGGGCAGGGGTGAACACTGAAGCTTTCTTT. Its translation is CASSLRAGVNTEAFF.

This clone was seen more than once but under ten times. A read error is likely, as this CDR3 ends without the conserved phenylalanine or tryptophan. The chain uses TRBV7-9 and TRBJ2-7, with 9 bases that match TRBD1. The CDR3 sequence is 13 residues long. V gave up 4 bases and J gave up 5 bases; unmatched junction bases: 3. CDR1 is SEHNR, CDR2 FQNEAQ, per germline (reference sequence). The CDR3 DNA follows: TGTGCCAGCAGCTGGGGACAGGGCCACGAGCAGTACTCC. Translation: CASSWGQGHEQYS.

Only a few counts were recorded for this clone. This chain connects TRBV2 to TRBJ2-1; the D gene is possibly TRBD1 (6 bases). Germline-derived CDR1 and CDR2 are SNHLY and FYNNEI. CDR3 length equals 14 residues. V gave up 7 bases and J gave up 6 bases, with 16 bases separating them. CDR3 region: CASNGDRHVNEQFF. The CDR3 DNA reads as TGTGCCAGCAACGGAGACAGGCATGTCAATGAGCAGTTCTTC.

There are a few counts of this clone. At one of its ends the junction is not consistent with the germline gene, which may arise from a read error. The rearrangement uses TRBV5-1 and TRBJ2-5; tentatively, D is TRBD1 (5 bases). The CDR3 spans 15 residues. Per the germline V gene, CDR1 is SGHRS and CDR2 is YFSETQ. CDR3 DNA sequence: TGCGTCAGCAGCTTGGCCTTAGGGGCTGAGGAGACCCAGTACTTC. Translation: CVSSLALGAEETQYF. The variable domain in full, with the rest retrieved from reference TRBV5-1 and TRBJ2-5, is KAGVTQTPRYLIKTRGQQVTLSCSPISGHRSVSWYQQTPGQGLQFLFEYFSETQRNKGNFPGRFSGRQFSNSRSEMNVSTLELGDSALYLCVSSLALGAEETQYFGPGTRLLVL.

The chain has TRBV11-2 and TRBJ2-7; a weak D match, TRBD2 (6 bases). The CDR3 length is 14 residues. Germline CDR1 SGHAT, CDR2 FQNNGV. The V gene lost 3 bases and the J gene lost 5 bases, with 14 bases spanning the gap. This chain's CDR3 is CASSLPGSNNEQYF. The CDR3 DNA reads TGTGCCAGCAGCTTGCCCGGGAGCAACAACGAGCAGTACTTC.

The sample holds many counts of this clone. The rearrangement joins TRBV9 to TRBJ1-1, with D maybe TRBD1 (6 bases). This CDR3 is built from 12 residues. The germline gives CDR1 SGDLS, CDR2 YYNGEE. The V and J ends lost 6 bases and 10 bases respectively, with 16 bases between them. CDR3 DNA sequence: TGTGCCAGCACCGACCCACAGGGAAGAGCTTTCTTT. Its translation is CASTDPQGRAFF.

The rearrangement links TRBV14 to TRBJ2-7, with 8 bases identical to TRBD1. The length of the CDR3 is 14 residues. Germline V gene lookup returns CDR1 SGHDN and CDR2 FVKESK. V gave up 1 base and J gave up 5 bases; unmatched junction bases: 4. The DNA for the CDR3 is TGTGCCAGCAGCCAAGTAGCAGGGGGCCACGAGCAGTACTTC. Amino acids: CASSQVAGGHEQYF.

The chain carries TRBV19 and TRBJ2-1; TRBD1 matches at 7 bases. Germline V gene sequence: CDR1 LNHDA, CDR2 SQIVND (reference sequence). The CDR3 extends over 17 amino acids. J lost 0 bases, V lost 6 bases, and 11 bases had no gene match. The CDR3 is CASSHPDRVSSYNEQFF. CDR3 nucleotide sequence: TGTGCCAGTAGCCACCCCGACAGGGTTAGCTCCTACAATGAGCAGTTCTTC.

The V and J genes are TRBV5-8 and TRBJ1-3, with D possibly matching TRBD1 (5 bases). Trimming pared 0 bases from V and 4 bases from J, leaving 14 bases between. This CDR3 contains 16 residues. Germline V lookup: CDR1 SGHTS, CDR2 YDEGEE. DNA of the CDR3: TGTGCCAGCAGCTTGGTGAAAGGGACTGAGGGAAACACCATATATTTT. It yields the protein CASSLVKGTEGNTIYF.